This TCR beta chain was obtained from a study of control samples from healthy donors and cancer patients. Profiling relied on immunoSEQ multiplex PCR, and the TCRdb table lists in-frame clones only, not all of them. Of about 85,000 clones listed, just over 90% are singletons. The clonotype comes from a woman under 30 in good health. Material: blood.

The CDR3, as DNA: TGCGCCAGCAGCCCTTACGGGCCGGGTAACTCTGGGGCCAACGTCCTGACTTTC. It yields the protein CASSPYGPGNSGANVLTF. This chain links TRBV4-1 with TRBJ2-6; D remains ambiguous. CDR3 size: 18 residues. Germline assignment: CDR1 MGHRA and CDR2 YSYEKL. Deletions cut 4 bases from V and 0 bases from J, with 16 bases between.